These 30 T cell receptor beta chains originate from one sample sequenced in a study of T-cell reconstitution after alpha-beta-depleted transplantation in children. Construction of the TCRbeta library involved unique molecular identifiers. In TCRdb, the PCR reads were re-called with MiXCR into one record per CDR3 protein. The sample consists of some 200,000 distinct CDR3 sequences, roughly 7% of them appearing once. This specimen was PBMCs, taken before TCRalphabeta/CD19-depleted stem cell transplant. These receptors all stem from a boy aged 2 to 10 with acute lymphoblastic leukemia, due to receive a stem cell transplant.

This clonotype showed up many times. The chain joins TRBV5-5 to TRBJ2-7, with a tentative D call TRBD1 (5 bases). The germline V and J ends were trimmed by 4 bases and 0 bases, with 14 bases remaining between them. The CDR3 runs 15 residues. Germline V gives CDR1 SGHKS, CDR2 YYEKEE (reference sequence). The CDR3 bases are TGTGCCAGCAGCCCCGAGGCAGGGAACTCCTACGAGCAGTACTTC. Encoded protein: CASSPEAGNSYEQYF.

This clonotype was seen ten or more times. V usage is TRBV4-3 and J usage is TRBJ1-2, with TRBD1 as a possible D gene (5 bases). V was shortened by 1 base and J by 6 bases, with 9 bases between the two germline ends. The CDR3 totals 13 residues. The germline V gene encodes CDR1 LGHNA and CDR2 YSLEER. CDR3 in amino acids: CASSQARGDGYTF. In DNA form, the CDR3 reads TGCGCCAGCAGCCAAGCTCGGGGGGATGGCTACACCTTC.

This clonotype was counted between two and nine times. The chain employs TRBV5-1 and TRBJ2-1; TRBD2 aligns across 11 bases. Germline CDR1 is SGHRS and CDR2 is YFSETQ. The trim removed 4 bases at V and 9 bases at J, leaving 9 bases unmatched. CDR3 size: 15 residues. The CDR3 protein is CASSATSGVVGEQFF. CDR3 nucleotides: TGCGCCAGCAGCGCGACTAGCGGGGTAGTCGGTGAGCAGTTCTTC. Based on the CDR3 plus reference TRBV5-1 and TRBJ2-1, the full variable domain is KAGVTQTPRYLIKTRGQQVTLSCSPISGHRSVSWYQQTPGQGLQFLFEYFSETQRNKGNFPGRFSGRQFSNSRSEMNVSTLELGDSALYLCASSATSGVVGEQFFGPGTRLTVL.

This clonotype was seen at least ten times. Here the CDR3 reads CASGRQDIYNEQFF. The CDR3 nucleotides are TGCGCCAGCGGCAGACAGGATATCTACAATGAGCAGTTCTTC. This rearrangement joins TRBV5-1 to TRBJ2-1; the D gene is possibly TRBD1 (6 bases). CDR1 and CDR2 from the germline V gene are SGHRS and YFSETQ. The CDR3 has 14 amino acids. The ends were cut back, 7 bases at V and 3 bases at J, with 14 bases in the middle.

This clonotype was counted at least ten times. The chain joins TRBV7-2 to TRBJ2-7; D call uncertain. The CDR3 totals 13 residues. V gave up 1 base and J gave up 3 bases, with 7 bases separating them. CDR1 SGHTA and CDR2 FQGNSA come from the germline V gene. The CDR3 loop is CASSLERNYEQYF. The CDR3 nucleotides are TGTGCCAGCAGCTTAGAGAGAAACTACGAGCAGTACTTC.

This clonotype was counted many times. The V gene is TRBV5-1, the J gene TRBJ1-1, with 7 bases lining up with TRBD1. Germline V lookup: CDR1 SGHRS, CDR2 YFSETQ. V lost 4 bases and J lost 1; bases outside the gene matches: 4. CDR3 length equals 14 residues. CDR3 DNA sequence: TGCGCCAGCAGCCCCGGGACAGCGAACACTGAAGCTTTCTTT. Protein: CASSPGTANTEAFF.

This clonotype was counted once. One end of the junction fails to match germline, which may point to a read error. The chain recombines TRBV11-1 with TRBJ1-1; D unclear. The germline gives CDR1 SGHAT, CDR2 FQDESV (reference sequence). The CDR3 is 14 amino acids. DNA for the CDR3: TGTTCCAGCAGCTTACAAGGCTTCAACACTGAAGCTTTCTTT. Its protein is CSSSLQGFNTEAFF.

This clonotype was detected many times. The chain recombines TRBV12-5 with TRBJ1-3; D is unresolved. This CDR3 has 15 amino acids. Germline CDR1 is LGHNT and CDR2 is FRNRAP. V was shortened by 9 bases and J by 0 bases, with 15 bases between the two germline ends. The CDR3 DNA follows: TGTGCTAGATGGGGAGGAGCCGTCTCTGGAAACACCATATATTTT. Residues: CARWGGAVSGNTIYF.

This clonotype has at least ten counts. The chain couples TRBV28 to TRBJ2-7; D remains ambiguous. In germline, CDR1 is MDHEN, CDR2 SYDVKM. CDR3 length: 16 residues. Trimming stripped 1 base from V and 0 bases from J, with 13 bases between. CDR3 protein: CASSLSQVESSYEQYF. CDR3 bases: TGTGCCAGCAGTTTATCACAAGTAGAGAGCTCCTACGAGCAGTACTTC.

This clonotype was seen repeatedly, ten times or more. The rearrangement links TRBV20-1 to TRBJ1-4, with D perhaps TRBD1 (6 bases). This CDR3 has 13 residues. The V end lost 6 bases, the J end lost 3 bases, and 11 bases lay between the germline ends. The germline CDR1 and CDR2 sequences are DFQATT and SNEGSKA (reference sequence). CDR3 sequence reads: CSARGGPNEKLFF. For the CDR3, the DNA is TGCAGTGCCAGGGGTGGCCCTAATGAAAAACTGTTTTTT.

The V gene is TRBV6-2 or TRBV6-3, the J gene TRBJ1-2; D might be TRBD1 (5 bases). Trimming took off 6 bases at V and 4 bases at J, with 27 bases between the two ends. The CDR3 consists of 18 residues. From germline, CDR1 is MNHEY and CDR2 SVGEGT. CDR3 amino acids: CASSPFGDAPQDLYGYTF. In DNA form, the CDR3 reads TGTGCCAGCAGCCCTTTTGGGGACGCACCTCAGGACCTCTATGGCTACACCTTC.

The chain links TRBV4-2 to TRBJ2-1, with D tentatively TRBD1 (5 bases). The V end was cut by 3 bases, the J end by 3 bases, with 12 bases between. Germline-derived CDR1 and CDR2 are LGHNA and YNFKEQ. The CDR3 loop spans 15 amino acids. CDR3: CASSQLQDFYNEQFF. As DNA, the CDR3 is TGTGCCAGCAGCCAGCTACAGGATTTCTACAATGAGCAGTTCTTC.

The table lists this clonotype with a few counts. The V gene is TRBV6-1, the J gene TRBJ2-5; TRBD2 is a possible D gene (7 bases). CDR1 is MNHNS and CDR2 is SASEGT in the germline V gene. CDR3 length: 15 amino acids. The V and J ends lost 3 bases and 5 bases respectively, with 16 bases between them. In nucleotides, the CDR3 is TGTGCCAGCAGTGAGTTTGGGGGGGCCGTTGAGACCCAGTACTTC. Its protein is CASSEFGGAVETQYF.

This clonotype was counted ten times or more. The rearrangement links TRBV29-1 to TRBJ2-4; no definite D call. The CDR3 has 10 amino acids. Per germline, CDR1 SQVTM and CDR2 ANQGSEA. V dropped 2 bases and J dropped 9 bases, with 5 bases sitting between them. In DNA, the CDR3 is TGCAGCGTTGAAAAGGGCATTCAGTACTTC. Protein sequence: CSVEKGIQYF.

This clonotype was seen repeatedly, ten times or more. V usage is TRBV7-2 and J usage is TRBJ1-2; no clear D. CDR3 length equals 14 residues. The ends were cut back, 0 bases at V and 8 bases at J, with 13 bases in the middle. CDR1 is SGHTA, CDR2 FQGNSA, per germline. Here the CDR3 reads CASSLAQVMDGYTF. The DNA of the CDR3 is TGTGCCAGCAGCTTAGCGCAAGTAATGGACGGCTACACCTTC. The entire variable domain, with the rest obtained from reference TRBV7-2 and TRBJ1-2, is as follows: GAGVSQSPSNKVTEKGKDVELRCDPISGHTALYWYRQSLGQGLEFLIYFQGNSAPDKSGLPSDRFSAERTGGSVSTLTIQRTQQEDSAVYLCASSLAQVMDGYTFGSGTRLTVV.

This clonotype was counted ten times or more. V is TRBV7-2 and J is TRBJ2-3; D is unclear. This CDR3 comprises 14 residues. With 5 bases removed from V and 4 bases from J, the gap between germline ends came to 13 bases. Per germline, CDR1 SGHTA and CDR2 FQGNSA. CDR3 coding DNA: TGTGCCAGCAGCCCATGGGCGCAGTCAGATACGCAGTATTTT. Translated, it gives CASSPWAQSDTQYF.

The rearrangement joins TRBV14 to TRBJ2-2; 7 bases align to TRBD1. The CDR3 runs 15 residues. Unmatched junction bases numbered 6, after V lost 1 base and J lost 7 bases. Looked up from germline, CDR1 is SGHDN and CDR2 is FVKESK. The CDR3 protein is CASSQGQGCNGELFF. DNA for the CDR3: TGTGCCAGCAGCCAAGGACAGGGTTGTAACGGGGAGCTGTTTTTT. The full variable domain, in which reference TRBV14 and TRBJ2-2 provide the parts outside the CDR3, is EAGVTQFPSHSVIEKGQTVTLRCDPISGHDNLYWYRRVMGKEIKFLLHFVKESKQDESGMPNNRFLAERTGGTYSTLKVQPAELEDSGVYFCASSQGQGCNGELFFGEGSRLTVL.

The chain has TRBV20-1 and TRBJ1-1; D may be TRBD1 (6 bases). CDR1 and CDR2 (germline): DFQATT, SNEGSKA (reference sequence). V lost 4 bases to trimming and J lost 1 base, with 10 bases between them. This CDR3 has 13 residues. The CDR3 is CSANLGQNTEAFF. Here the CDR3 DNA reads TGCAGTGCTAACCTGGGACAGAACACTGAAGCTTTCTTT.

This clonotype occurred many times. The gene calls are TRBV12-3 or TRBV12-4 and TRBJ1-5; D is undetermined. Trimming took off 8 bases at V and 0 bases at J, with 11 bases between the two ends. This CDR3 has 14 residues. The CDR3 spells CASAREDSNQPQHF. The CDR3 DNA follows: TGTGCCAGCGCGAGGGAGGATAGCAATCAGCCCCAGCATTTT.

This clonotype has at least ten counts. V and J are TRBV5-1 and TRBJ2-2; 7 nucleotides line up with TRBD1. Trimming cost V 4 bases and J 3 bases; bases outside gene matches: 6. The CDR3 contains 15 residues. Per the germline V gene, CDR1 is SGHRS and CDR2 is YFSETQ. CDR3 residues: CASSRDSQYTGELFF. The CDR3 bases are TGCGCCAGCAGCCGGGACAGCCAGTACACCGGGGAGCTGTTTTTT. Using reference TRBV5-1 and TRBJ2-2 for the parts outside the CDR3, the full variable domain is KAGVTQTPRYLIKTRGQQVTLSCSPISGHRSVSWYQQTPGQGLQFLFEYFSETQRNKGNFPGRFSGRQFSNSRSEMNVSTLELGDSALYLCASSRDSQYTGELFFGEGSRLTVL.

The V call is TRBV27, the J call TRBJ2-7, with 7 positions matching TRBD2. The CDR3 runs 14 residues. Trimming at V came to 0 bases and at J to 7 bases, leaving 6 bases not matched to a gene. Germline loops: CDR1 MNHEY, CDR2 SMNVEV (reference sequence). DNA of the CDR3: TGTGCCAGCAGTTTATCGGGTATTAGCGGGGAGCAGTACTTC. Translating it yields CASSLSGISGEQYF.

This clonotype has ten or more counts. V gene TRBV5-1 combines with J gene TRBJ2-3; D remains unclear. V lost 0 bases to trimming and J lost 0 bases, with 8 bases between them. The CDR3 covers 15 residues. Germline V gives CDR1 SGHRS, CDR2 YFSETQ. CDR3 sequence: CASSLASASTDTQYF. The CDR3 region has the DNA TGCGCCAGCAGCTTGGCCTCCGCCAGCACAGATACGCAGTATTTT.

This clonotype was picked up many times. CDR3 in amino acids: CASSSHRGQGLAGTKNIQYF. As DNA, the CDR3 is TGTGCCAGCAGTTCACACCGGGGACAGGGTTTAGCGGGGACCAAAAACATTCAGTACTTC. The chain links TRBV28 to TRBJ2-4; weak D call: TRBD1 (9 bases). The CDR3 loop spans 20 amino acids. Deletions cut 4 bases from V and 2 bases from J, with 27 bases between. Germline assignment: CDR1 MDHEN and CDR2 SYDVKM.

This clonotype turned up a few times. V is TRBV13 and J is TRBJ2-3, with TRBD2 matching over 7 bases. Germline values: CDR1 PRHDT, CDR2 FYEKMQ (reference sequence). J gave up 5 bases and V 4 bases, and 9 bases lay outside the gene matches. The CDR3 totals 15 residues. The CDR3 region is CASSSQRDLQDTQYF. In DNA form, the CDR3 reads TGTGCCAGCAGCTCGCAGCGGGACTTGCAAGATACGCAGTATTTT.

This clonotype has a count of ten or more. V and J are TRBV5-5 and TRBJ2-5; D possibly corresponds to TRBD1 (6 bases). Germline assignment: CDR1 SGHKS and CDR2 YYEKEE (reference sequence). V lost 6 bases and J 5 bases, leaving 14 bases between the germline ends. The CDR3 consists of 13 residues. The CDR3 reads CASTPQGWETQYF. In DNA form, the CDR3 reads TGTGCCAGCACACCTCAGGGGTGGGAGACCCAGTACTTC.

This clonotype came up many times. The J gene is TRBJ1-2, the V gene TRBV7-9; TRBD1 might be the D (5 bases). V was cut by 4 bases and J by 8 bases, with 23 bases left in between. The CDR3 runs to 16 residues. Germline-derived CDR1 and CDR2 are SEHNR and FQNEAQ (reference sequence). The CDR3: CASSSSDYQGFWGYTF. The CDR3 nucleotides read TGTGCCAGCAGCTCCTCGGATTACCAGGGTTTCTGGGGCTACACCTTC.

This clonotype came up many times. The DNA for the CDR3 is TGTGCCAGCAGCTTAGTAGCGGGAGGCTCCGAGCAGTACTTC. It yields the protein CASSLVAGGSEQYF. The V call is TRBV13, the J call TRBJ2-7, with TRBD2 identical over 10 bases. CDR1 and CDR2 from the germline V gene are PRHDT and FYEKMQ (reference sequence). The trim removed 1 base at V and 6 bases at J, leaving 3 bases unmatched. The CDR3 contains 14 residues.

This clonotype appeared many times. The rearrangement uses TRBV6-2 or TRBV6-3 and TRBJ2-6; weak D call: TRBD1 (6 bases). The V and J ends lost 8 bases and 0 bases respectively, with 8 bases between them. Germline lookup yields CDR1 MNHEY and CDR2 SVGEGT. This CDR3 is built from 14 residues. In DNA, the CDR3 is TGTGCCAGCCAGACAGGCTCTGGGGCCAACGTCCTGACTTTC. Protein: CASQTGSGANVLTF.

V usage is TRBV14 and J usage is TRBJ2-7; D remains ambiguous. Trimming took off 5 bases at V and 2 bases at J, with 7 bases between the two ends. The CDR3 runs to 12 residues. Germline assignment: CDR1 SGHDN and CDR2 FVKESK. The CDR3 DNA follows: TGTGCCAGCAGCGAGATTACCTACGAGCAGTACTTC. Residues: CASSEITYEQYF.

The table lists this clonotype with many counts. The chain combines TRBV10-2 with TRBJ2-7; D is possibly TRBD2 (5 bases). Germline loops: CDR1 WSHSY, CDR2 SAAADI. Trimming took off 6 bases at V and 3 bases at J, with 15 bases between the two ends. The CDR3 runs to 14 residues. CDR3 amino acids: CASRYAGMDYEQYF. The CDR3 bases are TGCGCCAGCAGATACGCCGGGATGGACTACGAGCAGTACTTC.